Listed here is a single TCR beta chain. The target antigen is unknown. TCRdb reprocessed the 5' RACE reads and reports one entry per CDR3 protein, with no DNA. The table gives 80,000 or so distinct CDR3 sequences; the top ten clones make up about 8% of it. The source of the sample is a study of monozygotic twins with inflammatory bowel disease. Study-wide findings and caveats: The analysis yielded no support for one strong signal or clonotype associated with IBD.

The clonotype comes from a human donor with ulcerative colitis or Crohn's disease, or a healthy co-twin of an affected twin (not recorded which). Input material: blood.

The CDR3 region is CASSWKQETQYF. The gene calls are TRBV12-3 or TRBV12-4 and TRBJ2-5. The CDR3 is 12 amino acids.